This section outlines one TCR beta chain sequence together with its context. Its antigen remains unknown. Incorporation of UMIs carrying a 6-nucleotide sample barcode was performed by template switching. TCRdb reprocessed the 5' RACE reads, with one entry per CDR3 protein and no DNA. The table for this sample gives approximately 330,000 distinct CDR3 sequences. The data were obtained in a study of monozygotic twins with inflammatory bowel disease. Study outcomes and limitations: Discrimination among different T cell subtypes was not achievable. The inverse Simpson measure of TCRbeta diversity was lower in IBD patients than in healthy co-twins.

Blood samples measuring about 2.5 ml were taken per donor. Specimen: blood. The clonotype was recovered from a human donor with ulcerative colitis or Crohn's disease, or a healthy co-twin of an affected twin (not recorded which).

CDR3 protein: CASSYSRAQDTEAFF. The chain combines TRBV6-5 with TRBJ1-1. In germline, CDR1 is MNHEY, CDR2 SVGAGI. The CDR3 loop spans 15 amino acids.